A single sample is the source of the 21 T cell receptor beta chains below, sequenced in a study of cytomegalovirus exposure and HLA in healthy donors. 13 Jbeta primers and 60 Vbeta primers were used for the PCR. Only in-frame clones appear in the TCRdb table, and some are missing; sequencing was by immunoSEQ multiplex PCR. The sample's table shows some 70,000 clones. Specimen: PBMCs. These receptors all come from a man aged 40-50 years in good health and CMV-seronegative.

The chain recombines TRBV15 with TRBJ1-2; a possible D gene is TRBD1 (5 bases). From germline, CDR1 is LNHNV and CDR2 YYDKDF (reference sequence). V dropped 4 bases and J dropped 0 bases, with 15 bases sitting between them. The CDR3 totals 16 residues. The CDR3 here is CATSTGGATANYGYTF. CDR3 bases: TGTGCCACCAGCACCGGTGGGGCGACAGCTAACTATGGCTACACCTTC.

The V call is TRBV5-1, the J call TRBJ1-1, with D perhaps matching TRBD1 (5 bases). This CDR3 comprises 13 residues. Per germline, CDR1 SGHRS and CDR2 YFSETQ. V was trimmed by 2 bases and J by 5 bases, leaving 10 bases between them. The CDR3 sequence is CASSFSRATEAFF. CDR3 bases: TGCGCCAGCAGCTTCAGCAGGGCTACTGAAGCTTTCTTT.

This chain joins TRBV7-6 and TRBJ2-1, with 8 nucleotides matching TRBD2. The germline V gene encodes CDR1 SGHVS and CDR2 FNYEAQ. The J segment lost 12 bases and the V segment lost 4 bases, leaving 14 bases of the junction unmatched. The length of the CDR3 is 15 residues. This CDR3 reads CASSSGSGRVFGQFF. The CDR3 DNA reads as TGTGCCAGCAGCTCCGGGAGCGGGAGAGTATTCGGGCAGTTCTTC.

V is TRBV5-1 and J is TRBJ2-7; TRBD1 aligns across 8 bases. CDR1 and CDR2 (germline): SGHRS, YFSETQ. V lost 3 bases and J lost 3; bases outside the gene matches: 5. The CDR3 spans 14 residues. The CDR3, as DNA: TGCGCCAGCAGCTCGACAGGGGACCTCTACGAGCAGTACTTC. This gives the protein CASSSTGDLYEQYF.

The chain joins TRBV7-2 to TRBJ2-3; TRBD1 might be the D (5 bases). The CDR3 sequence is 14 residues long. With 1 base removed from V and 2 bases from J, the gap between germline ends came to 7 bases. Germline CDR1 SGHTA, CDR2 FQGNSA. DNA for the CDR3: TGTGCCAGCAGCTTAGGGGGCGACACAGATACGCAGTATTTT. Amino acids: CASSLGGDTDTQYF.

The DNA of the CDR3 is TGTGCCAGCAGCCCCCAGACAGGAAACTATGGCTACACCTTC. Translating gives CASSPQTGNYGYTF. This chain uses TRBV9 with TRBJ1-2; tentative D call: TRBD1 (6 bases). Trimming cost V 4 bases and J 2 bases, with 12 bases left between them. There are 14 residues in the CDR3. Germline V gives CDR1 SGDLS, CDR2 YYNGEE.

J is TRBJ1-1 and V is TRBV4-3, with D possibly TRBD1 on 6 matching bases. This CDR3 is 13 amino acids long. Germline V CDR1 and CDR2: LGHNA, YSLEER. The ends were cut back, 4 bases at V and 1 base at J, with 7 bases in the middle. CDR3 protein: CASSLDRNTEAFF. In nucleotides, the CDR3 is TGCGCCAGCAGCCTGGACAGGAACACTGAAGCTTTCTTT.

The rearrangement joins TRBV19 to TRBJ2-3; possibly TRBD2 for D (6 bases). Trimming stripped 5 bases from V and 0 bases from J, with 9 bases between. CDR1 and CDR2 from the germline V gene are LNHDA and SQIVND (reference sequence). CDR3 size: 14 residues. In DNA form, the CDR3 reads TGTGCCAGTAGTGTCGGGACTAGCACAGATACGCAGTATTTT. Amino acids: CASSVGTSTDTQYF.

This rearrangement joins TRBV5-1 to TRBJ2-2, with TRBD2 matching 11 bases. Germline V gene sequence: CDR1 SGHRS, CDR2 YFSETQ. This CDR3 has 15 residues. The J segment lost 7 bases and the V segment lost 5 bases, leaving 7 bases of the junction unmatched. The CDR3 reads CASSTGTSGFGELFF. In DNA form, the CDR3 reads TGCGCCAGCAGTACCGGGACTAGCGGTTTCGGGGAGCTGTTTTTT.

This rearrangement joins TRBV30 to TRBJ2-1; weak D call: TRBD2 (5 bases). With 5 bases removed from V and 6 bases from J, the gap between germline ends came to 11 bases. CDR1 and CDR2 from the germline V gene are GTSNPN and SVGIG (reference sequence). The CDR3 length is 12 residues. CDR3: CAWVGSGNEQFF. In DNA, the CDR3 is TGTGCCTGGGTGGGGAGCGGCAATGAGCAGTTCTTC.

The V call is TRBV9, the J call TRBJ2-7, with 12 bases identical to TRBD2. Germline V gene data show CDR1 as SGDLS and CDR2 as YYNGEE. There are 14 residues in the CDR3. Trimming cost V 0 bases and J 6 bases; bases outside gene matches: 1. CDR3 sequence (DNA): TGTGCCAGCAGCGTAGTACTAGCGGGGGGCGAGCAGTACTTC. Translation: CASSVVLAGGEQYF.

The chain recombines TRBV4-3 with TRBJ2-7, with 8 bases fitting TRBD1. The CDR3 consists of 15 residues. CDR1 and CDR2 from the germline V gene are LGHNA and YSLEER. J was trimmed by 6 bases and V by 0 bases; bases with no gene match: 7. The CDR3 DNA reads as TGCGCCAGCAGCCAAGAGGCGGACAGGGATTCCGAGCAGTACTTC. It specifies CASSQEADRDSEQYF.

The chain joins TRBV11-3 to TRBJ2-2; 8 positions match TRBD2. Germline trimming cut 5 bases from V and 6 bases from J; bases unmatched to any gene: 8. This CDR3 is built from 15 residues. CDR1 and CDR2 (germline): SGHNT, YENEEA. The CDR3 loop is CASSPPGLESGELFF. The CDR3 DNA sequence: TGTGCCAGCAGCCCCCCGGGACTAGAATCCGGGGAGCTGTTTTTT.

The chain has TRBV11-3 and TRBJ2-1; 11 bases line up with TRBD2. After removal of 5 bases from V and 6 bases from J, the junction contained 3 bases not matched to a gene. This CDR3 is built from 14 residues. The germline gives CDR1 SGHNT, CDR2 YENEEA. The CDR3 spells CASSIAGGSNEQFF. For the CDR3, the DNA is TGTGCCAGCAGCATAGCGGGGGGGTCCAATGAGCAGTTCTTC.

V gene TRBV9 combines with J gene TRBJ2-7, with TRBD1 matching 7 bases. Trimming removed 2 bases from V and 1 base from J; junction bases left unmatched: 3. Germline V gene sequence: CDR1 SGDLS, CDR2 YYNGEE. This CDR3 comprises 14 residues. This chain's CDR3 is CASSVGTVSYEQYF. The CDR3 DNA reads TGTGCCAGCAGCGTCGGGACAGTTTCCTACGAGCAGTACTTC.

Here the CDR3 reads CASSVAGGPINEQFF. The CDR3 DNA is TGTGCCAGCAGCGTAGCGGGAGGGCCGATAAATGAGCAGTTCTTC. The rearrangement uses TRBV5-4 and TRBJ2-1; 11 bases are a match to TRBD2. This CDR3 comprises 15 residues. Trimming took 4 bases from V and 7 from J; bases not matched to a gene: 7. Germline loops: CDR1 SGHNT, CDR2 YYREEE (reference sequence). Drawing the rest from reference TRBV5-4 and TRBJ2-1, the complete variable domain is ETGVTQSPTHLIKTRGQQVTLRCSSQSGHNTVSWYQQALGQGPQFIFQYYREEENGRGNFPPRFSGLQFPNYSSELNVNALELDDSALYLCASSVAGGPINEQFFGPGTRLTVL.

The V and J genes are TRBV28 and TRBJ1-5, with 9 positions matching TRBD1. This CDR3 region has 15 residues. Trimming cost V 6 bases and J 1 base; bases outside gene matches: 4. CDR1 is MDHEN and CDR2 is SYDVKM in the germline V gene. The CDR3 sequence: CASSKTGGSNQPQHF. In nucleotides, the CDR3 is TGTGCCAGCAGCAAGACAGGGGGGAGCAATCAGCCCCAGCATTTT.

V usage is TRBV5-1 and J usage is TRBJ2-3; D is uncertain. Per the germline V gene, CDR1 is SGHRS and CDR2 is YFSETQ. The V end was cut by 3 bases, the J end by 0 bases, with 11 bases between. There are 15 residues in the CDR3. CDR3 protein: CASSSFLLSTDTQYF. CDR3 nucleotides: TGCGCCAGCAGCTCTTTCCTCCTCAGCACAGATACGCAGTATTTT.

The rearrangement links TRBV27 to TRBJ2-5, with 8 bases fitting TRBD1. Germline V CDR1 and CDR2: MNHEY, SMNVEV (reference sequence). The CDR3 contains 12 residues. V trimming: 8 bases; J trimming: 5 bases; junction bases outside the gene matches: 4. The CDR3 protein is CASQGASETQYF. CDR3 DNA sequence: TGTGCCAGCCAGGGGGCCTCGGAGACCCAGTACTTC.

The CDR3 nucleotides are TGTGCCAGCAGTGAAAGGGGACAGGGGGTCCACACCTTC. The encoded protein is CASSERGQGVHTF. The gene calls are TRBV6-1 and TRBJ1-2; 11 positions agree with TRBD1. The V gene's germline CDR1 is MNHNS and CDR2 SASEGT. V shed 2 bases and J 12 bases; nucleotides not matched to a gene: 5. This CDR3 has 13 amino acids.

This sequence joins TRBV6-1 and TRBJ2-7; 9 positions match TRBD1. The V segment lost 7 bases and the J segment 6 bases; nucleotides outside the gene matches: 13. CDR1 and CDR2 (germline): MNHNS, SASEGT. The CDR3 has 15 amino acids. CDR3 region: CASNPIRDREGEQYF. For the CDR3, the DNA is TGTGCCAGCAACCCTATCAGGGACAGGGAAGGCGAGCAGTACTTC.